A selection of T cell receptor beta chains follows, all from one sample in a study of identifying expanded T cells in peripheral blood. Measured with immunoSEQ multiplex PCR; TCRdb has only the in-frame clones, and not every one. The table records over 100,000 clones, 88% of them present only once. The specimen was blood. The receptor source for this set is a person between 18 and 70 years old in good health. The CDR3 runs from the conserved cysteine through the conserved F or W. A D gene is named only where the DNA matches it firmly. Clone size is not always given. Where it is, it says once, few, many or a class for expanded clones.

TGTGCCAGCTACGCCAGGGCGAACTATGGCTACACCTTC CASYARANYGYTF NA NA 13 TRBJ1-2 TRBV2
TGTGCCAGCACCGTGGGACAGGCAGTCCGCACCTTC CASTVGQAVRTF NA TRBD1 12 TRBJ1-2 TRBV5-6
TGTGCCAGCAGAATGACAGGCGCTAACTATGGCTACACCTTC CASRMTGANYGYTF NA NA 14 TRBJ1-2 TRBV6-5
TGTGCCAGCAGCTTGGCTGGGACAGAAAATCAGCCCCAGCATTTT CASSLAGTENQPQHF NA TRBD1 15 TRBJ1-5 TRBV5-8
TGTGCCAGCAGCCGGATACAGGGGTTAGGCTATGGCTACACCTTC CASSRIQGLGYGYTF NA TRBD1 15 TRBJ1-2 TRBV13
TGTGCCATACACGAGGCGGGGGGCGTCGATACGCAGTATTTT CAIHEAGGVDTQYF NA TRBD2 14 TRBJ2-3 TRBV28
TGTGCCAGCCTATACCGGGACACGACGAGGGAGACCCAGTACTTC CASLYRDTTRETQYF NA NA 15 TRBJ2-5 TRBV2
TGTGCCAGCAGTTATACAGGGGGCGGCAATCAGCCCCAGCATTTT CASSYTGGGNQPQHF NA TRBD1 15 TRBJ1-5 TRBV28
TGTGCCAGTAGTATATCCCGGGACACAAACATTCAGTACTTC CASSISRDTNIQYF NA NA 14 TRBJ2-4 TRBV19
TGTGCCAGCAATGGGGCGGTTATGACTAGCACAGATACGCAGTATTTT CASNGAVMTSTDTQYF NA NA 16 TRBJ2-3 TRBV2
TGTGCCAGCAGCTTCTCGGCCAATCAGCCCCAGCATTTT CASSFSANQPQHF NA NA 13 TRBJ1-5 TRBV7-8
TGTGCCAGCAGTTCCCCGGGCCTCTTTAACACCATATATTTT CASSSPGLFNTIYF NA NA 14 TRBJ1-3 TRBV7-2
TGTGCCAGCAGCGTTCCCGACGGCATCTATGGCTACACCTTC CASSVPDGIYGYTF once NA 14 TRBJ1-2 TRBV9
TGTGCCACCAGCAGAGGCACTAGCGGGATGGGGGATGAGCAGTTCTTC CATSRGTSGMGDEQFF NA TRBD2 16 TRBJ2-1 TRBV15
TGTGCCAGCAGTCCCGGCGGGAACACTGAAGCTTTCTTT CASSPGGNTEAFF NA NA 13 TRBJ1-1 TRBV6-5
TGTGCCAGCAGTCCCAGCGGGGGCACAGATACGCAGTATTTT CASSPSGGTDTQYF NA TRBD2 14 TRBJ2-3 TRBV6-6
TGTGCCAGCAGTGTAAGGGGTACTGAAGCTTTCTTT CASSVRGTEAFF NA NA 12 TRBJ1-1 TRBV6-1
TGTGCCAGCAGCTTAGAGGGTAGGGAGACCCAGTACTTC CASSLEGRETQYF NA NA 13 TRBJ2-5 TRBV7-2
TGCGCCAGCAGCCAAAACGGGGGGCCAGGGTACGAGCAGTACTTC CASSQNGGPGYEQYF NA NA 15 TRBJ2-7 TRBV4-3